The rows below give T cell receptor beta chains drawn from one sample of a study of blood T cell repertoires in COVID-19. Sequencing was performed with immunoSEQ multiplex PCR; in TCRdb, only in-frame clones are kept and a portion is missing. The profile shows fewer than 350,000 clones, around 86% of them singletons. Sequencing was carried out using peripheral blood. These receptors originate from a woman in her thirties who had recovered from COVID-19. Each CDR3 is given with its conserved first and last residue. A D gene is named only where the DNA matches it firmly. The size of a clone is reported for some rows only, either as once, few or many, or as a class for expanded clones.

TRBJ1-2,TRBV6-5,TRBD1,-,13,TGTGCCAGCAGTCCCGACAGGGGAGCTGGCTACACCTTC,CASSPDRGAGYTF
TRBJ2-3,TRBV15,-,-,19,TGTGCCACCAGCACCCCCTCCCCAACCGAAGCCTCTAGCACAGATACGCAGTATTTT,CATSTPSPTEASSTDTQYF
TRBJ2-2,TRBV6-4,-,-,12,TGTGCCAGCACCGCGAACACCGGGGAGCTGTTTTTT,CASTANTGELFF
TRBJ2-1,TRBV5-1,-,-,13,TGCGCCAGCAGCTTGGTGTCAGACAATGAGCAGTTCTTC,CASSLVSDNEQFF
TRBJ1-5,TRBV19,-,-,14,TGTGCCAGTACACAGGACAGCTCCTATCAGCCCCAGCATTTT,CASTQDSSYQPQHF
TRBJ2-7,TRBV12-3/TRBV12-4,-,-,13,TGTGCCAGCAGCCCCGGGTTCTCCTACGAGCAGTACTTC,CASSPGFSYEQYF
TRBJ1-2,TRBV6-5,-,-,15,TGTGCCAGCAGTTACGGAACAGGGCTCGGGTATGGCTACACCTTC,CASSYGTGLGYGYTF
TRBJ1-2,TRBV27,TRBD1,-,14,TGTGCCAGCAGTTTAGACAGGGGTAACTATGGCTACACCTTC,CASSLDRGNYGYTF
TRBJ2-3,TRBV28,-,-,15,TGTGCCAGCAGCCCCAAGCGTTCCCGCACAGATACGCAGTATTTT,CASSPKRSRTDTQYF
TRBJ2-3,TRBV6-2/TRBV6-3,-,once,16,TGTGCCAGCAGTTTGATTCCGGGGGATAGCACAGATACGCAGTATTTT,CASSLIPGDSTDTQYF
TRBJ2-4,TRBV28,-,-,15,TGTGCCAGCAGCCAAAGTCAGGCGGGACGGAACATTCAGTACTTC,CASSQSQAGRNIQYF
TRBJ1-2,TRBV27,TRBD1,-,13,TGTGCCAGCAGTTTGACAGGGGGACATGGCTACACCTTC,CASSLTGGHGYTF
TRBJ1-2,TRBV24-1,TRBD1,-,16,TGTGCCACCAGTGGCGGGCTGGGGACAGAGTCCTATGGCTACACCTTC,CATSGGLGTESYGYTF
TRBJ2-1,TRBV9,-,-,12,TGTGCCAGCAGCGTAGAAGGGGATGAGCAGTTCTTC,CASSVEGDEQFF
TRBJ1-5,TRBV3-1/TRBV3-2,-,-,13,TGTGCCAGCAGCCAAGTGATAGATCAGCCCCAGCATTTT,CASSQVIDQPQHF
TRBJ1-1,TRBV19,-,-,10,TGTGCCACGGAGGGAACTGAAGCTTTCTTT,CATEGTEAFF
TRBJ2-7,TRBV19,-,-,14,TGTGCCAGTAGTTGGAGCGGTCAATCCTACGAGCAGTACTTC,CASSWSGQSYEQYF
TRBJ2-2,TRBV15,TRBD2,few,16,TGTGCCACCAGCTTACTAGCGGATATGGAGTCCGGGGAGCTGTTTTTT,CATSLLADMESGELFF
TRBJ2-7,TRBV25-1,TRBD1,-,15,TGTGCCAGCAGTGCAGGGACAGAATCGTTCTACGAGCAGTACTTC,CASSAGTESFYEQYF
TRBJ1-1,TRBV29-1,-,-,10,TGCAGCGTTTACCAGGGCCTAGCTTTCTTT,CSVYQGLAFF
TRBJ1-4,TRBV28,TRBD1,-,16,TGTGCCAGCAGTCCGGGACAGGGGGCGTCTAATGAAAAACTGTTTTTT,CASSPGQGASNEKLFF
TRBJ2-5,TRBV7-2,TRBD2,-,15,TGTGCCAGCAGCCCAGGGGGAGCGGGAGGAGAGACCCAGTACTTC,CASSPGGAGGETQYF
TRBJ2-5,TRBV10-1,TRBD1,-,15,TGCGCCAGGCACCCGGACAGGTCGGCCGGAGAGACCCAGTACTTC,CARHPDRSAGETQYF
TRBJ1-2,TRBV2,TRBD1,-,13,TGTGCCAGCAGTGAGACAGGGGGATATGGCTACACCTTC,CASSETGGYGYTF
TRBJ2-2,TRBV24-1,-,-,18,TGTGCCACCAGTGATTTGGATATTCAAGGAGGGCCCACCGGGGAGCTGTTTTTT,CATSDLDIQGGPTGELFF
TRBJ1-6,TRBV5-4,TRBD1,-,17,TGTGCCAGCAGCTCGGACAGGCAGAGCTCCTATAATTCACCCCTCCACTTT,CASSSDRQSSYNSPLHF
TRBJ1-1,TRBV19,TRBD1,-,14,TGTGCCAGTAGAAGCGACAGGGTGAACACTGAAGCTTTCTTT,CASRSDRVNTEAFF
TRBJ2-5,TRBV24-1,-,-,15,TGTGCCACCAGTGATACCAGGGACGGGGGAGAGACCCAGTACTTC,CATSDTRDGGETQYF
TRBJ2-3,TRBV9,-,-,18,TGTGCCAGCAGCGTACCTTACCGAGGCAGGGCTAGCACAGATACGCAGTATTTT,CASSVPYRGRASTDTQYF
TRBJ2-2,TRBV11-3,TRBD1,-,16,TGTGCCAGCAGTTCTGGGGACAGGATTAACACCGGGGAGCTGTTTTTT,CASSSGDRINTGELFF
TRBJ2-7,TRBV7-2,TRBD1,-,15,TGTGCCAGCAGCGCCAGGACAGGGGGCGTCTACGAGCAGTACTTC,CASSARTGGVYEQYF
TRBJ1-3,TRBV5-1,TRBD1,-,15,TGCGCCAGCAGCTTGGTAACAGGGGGAGGAAACACCATATATTTT,CASSLVTGGGNTIYF
TRBJ2-5,TRBV5-6,-,-,14,TGTGCCAGCAGCCAGGACTGGGGACAAGAGACCCAGTACTTC,CASSQDWGQETQYF
TRBJ2-1,TRBV6-5,TRBD2,-,15,TGTGCCAGCAGCCGACTAGCGGGAGACTACAATGAGCAGTTCTTC,CASSRLAGDYNEQFF
TRBJ2-7,TRBV9,-,-,13,TGTGCCAGCAGCGATGACAGCTCCTACGAGCAGTACTTC,CASSDDSSYEQYF
TRBJ2-1,TRBV6-5,TRBD2,once,14,TGTGCCAGCAGTTCGTGGGAGGGCGGGGCTGAGCAGTTCTTC,CASSSWEGGAEQFF
TRBJ1-3,TRBV30,-,-,16,TGTGCCTGGAGTAGCAAGGGAATTCGGGATGGAAACACCATATATTTT,CAWSSKGIRDGNTIYF
TRBJ2-4,TRBV5-1,-,few,15,TGCGCCAGCAGCTTGGATGGGACAAGAGAAAACATTCAGTACTTC,CASSLDGTRENIQYF
TRBJ1-3,TRBV27,-,-,19,TGTGCCAGCAGTTTATCAACAGGACCTTTCGTTACCTCTGGAAACACCATATATTTT,CASSLSTGPFVTSGNTIYF